The entry below describes one T cell receptor (beta chain). One end of the junction varies from germline; a read error may be responsible. The data originate from a study of OX40 agonist ivuxolimab in advanced cancers. Systemic immunosuppression or autoimmune disease history was grounds to exclude patients. Generated by immunoSEQ multiplex PCR, the TCRdb table keeps only in-frame clones and is missing some. The table includes about 27,000 clones, 65% to 80% detected once. This CDR3 region has 13 residues. CDR1 MNHEY and CDR2 SMNVEV come from the germline V gene (reference sequence). The source material was CD4+ or CD8+ T cells sorted from blood, sampled in a trial of the OX40 agonist ivuxolimab. The rearrangement joins TRBV27 to TRBJ2-1; 8 bases line up with TRBD1. The source of this sequence is an adult with an advanced solid tumor such as melanoma, head and neck, liver or kidney cancer. As DNA, the CDR3 is TGTGCCAGCAGTTTATCCCCGGCAGGGGGCAGGATCTTC. Translation: CASSLSPAGGRIF.